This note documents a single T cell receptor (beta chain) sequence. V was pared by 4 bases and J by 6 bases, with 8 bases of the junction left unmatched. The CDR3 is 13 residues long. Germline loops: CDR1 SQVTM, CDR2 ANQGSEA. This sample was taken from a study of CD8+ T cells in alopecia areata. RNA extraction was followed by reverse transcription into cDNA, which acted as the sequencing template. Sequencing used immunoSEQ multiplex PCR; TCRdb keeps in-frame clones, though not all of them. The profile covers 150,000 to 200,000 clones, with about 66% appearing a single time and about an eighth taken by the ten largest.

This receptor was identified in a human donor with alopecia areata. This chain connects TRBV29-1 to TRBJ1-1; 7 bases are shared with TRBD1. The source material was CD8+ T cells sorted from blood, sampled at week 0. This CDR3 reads CSVATGDLAEAFF. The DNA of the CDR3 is TGCAGCGTTGCCACAGGGGATCTCGCTGAAGCTTTCTTT.